This T cell receptor beta chain derives from a study of T-cell reconstitution after alpha-beta-depleted transplantation in children. Construction of the TCRbeta library involved unique molecular identifiers. TCRdb re-called the PCR reads through MiXCR, storing one row per CDR3 protein. The table has hundreds of thousands of distinct CDR3 sequences, 15% to 20% seen once. With regard to this clonotype: Antigen: not known.

CDR1 is SQVTM, CDR2 ANQGSEA, per germline. Trimming removed 4 bases from V and 6 bases from J, with 7 bases in between. The CDR3 is 11 residues long. Study results and caveats: The high TCRbeta diversity at day 60 in some patients came from surviving recipient T cells and thymic progenitors. The authors attributed T-cell counts and diversity one year after transplant mostly to newly produced T cells. Several hundred rapidly expanded clones from non-depleted graft cells reportedly supplied alpha-beta T cells about two months post-transplant.

The material sequenced was PBMCs, mostly from graft donor cells, taken 360 days after TCRalphabeta/CD19-depleted stem cell transplant. The sequence derives from a male patient younger than 18 who had a stem cell transplant for acute lymphoblastic leukemia, so the T cells may come from the graft donor. J is TRBJ2-1 and V is TRBV29-1; no firm D call. CDR3 region: CSVVEVNEQFF. DNA of the CDR3: TGCAGCGTTGTAGAAGTCAATGAGCAGTTCTTC.